What follows are 32 T cell receptor beta chains derived from one specimen sequenced in a study of T cells in Graves' hyperthyroidism and ophthalmopathy. Researchers took RNA transcripts and amplified the TCR beta CDR3 regions from them. The TCR CDR3 was amplified in a first-round RT-PCR using the HTBI primer set. TCRdb independently ran MiXCR on the multiplex PCR reads; one entry per CDR3 protein. This table holds 450,000 to 650,000 distinct CDR3 sequences, 17% found once. The sequencing sample was made of blood. These receptor sequences come from a woman under 30 with Graves' ophthalmopathy.

This clonotype was counted between two and nine times. The CDR3 DNA sequence: TGTGCCAGCAGCACAGATAGCGGGAGGGCCTGTAACGAGCAGTACTTC. Its protein is CASSTDSGRACNEQYF. The V and J genes are TRBV9 and TRBJ2-7, with 11 bases fitting TRBD2. Germline loops: CDR1 SGDLS, CDR2 YYNGEE. This CDR3 is built from 16 residues. The ends lost 4 bases at V and 5 bases at J; junction bases unmatched: 11.

As regards this clonotype: Germline and junction disagree at one end, which may indicate a read error. The CDR3 loop is CVSSTPRTSGNYEQYF. CDR3 DNA: TGTGTCAGCAGTACCCCTCGGACTAGCGGTAACTACGAGCAGTACTTC. This chain uses TRBV6-2 or TRBV6-3 with TRBJ2-7, with TRBD2 matching over 10 bases. The germline gives CDR1 MNHEY, CDR2 SVGEGT. The CDR3 extends over 16 amino acids.

The chain recombines TRBV11-2 with TRBJ2-3, with 9 bases matching TRBD1. The CDR3 spans 14 residues. Unmatched junction bases numbered 6, after V lost 5 bases and J lost 6 bases. CDR1 and CDR2 (germline): SGHAT, FQNNGV. The CDR3 loop reads CASSPWTGADTQYF. The CDR3 DNA sequence: TGTGCCAGCAGCCCCTGGACAGGGGCGGATACGCAGTATTTT.

This clonotype has more than one count but fewer than ten. The rearrangement links TRBV4-1 to TRBJ2-3, with 9 bases lining up with TRBD1. Germline-derived CDR1 and CDR2 are MGHRA and YSYEKL. Trimming cost V 6 bases and J 3 bases; bases outside gene matches: 10. The CDR3 sequence is 16 residues long. DNA of the CDR3: TGCGCCAGCAGACTACAGGGGGCGGTCGGGACAGATACGCAGTATTTT. Its translation: CASRLQGAVGTDTQYF.

This clonotype was observed a few times. This rearrangement joins TRBV6-2 or TRBV6-3 to TRBJ1-2; tentative D call: TRBD1 (5 bases). Germline-derived CDR1 and CDR2 are MNHEY and SVGEGT. The CDR3 is made up of 15 amino acids. The V end was cut by 6 bases, the J end by 6 bases, with 20 bases between. As DNA, the CDR3 is TGTGCCAGCAGCCAAGATTCGGGGCAGGGTGATGGCTACACCTTC. Protein: CASSQDSGQGDGYTF.

The CDR3 here is CSAPVGVDGYTF. In nucleotides, the CDR3 is TGCAGTGCCCCCGTGGGGGTCGATGGCTACACCTTC. This chain uses TRBV20-1 with TRBJ1-2; TRBD1 is a possible D gene (5 bases). In germline, CDR1 is DFQATT, CDR2 SNEGSKA (reference sequence). Trimming took off 6 bases at V and 6 bases at J, with 14 bases between the two ends. The CDR3 extends over 12 amino acids.

In this sample, this clonotype turned up many times. The rearrangement links TRBV3-1 to TRBJ2-7, with 12 bases identical to TRBD2. V gave up 4 bases and J gave up 2 bases; unmatched junction bases: 3. Germline V lookup: CDR1 LGHDT, CDR2 YNNKEL (reference sequence). This CDR3 region has 15 residues. The CDR3 spells CASSPGLAGPYEQYF. CDR3 bases: TGTGCCAGCAGCCCCGGACTAGCGGGACCCTACGAGCAGTACTTC.

Regarding this clonotype: One base away lies a much larger clone, so this may be a sequencing read error. This chain connects TRBV9 to TRBJ2-1; tentatively, D is TRBD1 (5 bases). CDR3 length: 13 amino acids. Germline CDR1 and CDR2: SGDLS and YYNGEE. The V gene lost 5 bases and the J gene lost 3 bases, with 9 bases spanning the gap. The CDR3 spells CASRADSYNEQFF. The DNA for the CDR3 is TGTGCCAGCAGAGCCGACAGCTACAATGAGCAGTTCTTC.

The sample holds one count of this clonotype. This chain uses TRBV19 with TRBJ1-2; D not resolved. Germline V CDR1 and CDR2: LNHDA, SQIVND (reference sequence). The V end lost 5 bases, the J end lost 8 bases, and 12 bases lay between the germline ends. The length of the CDR3 is 12 residues. The CDR3 sequence: CASSVPGRGYTF. DNA for the CDR3: TGTGCCAGTAGTGTACCGGGGAGAGGCTACACCTTC.

In this sample, this clonotype turned up a few times. A much larger clone differs by one base, so this may be a read error. V and J are TRBV11-3 and TRBJ2-1, with TRBD1 identical over 9 bases. V was pared by 6 bases and J by 8 bases, with 8 bases of the junction left unmatched. The germline CDR1 and CDR2 sequences are SGHNT and YENEEA. CDR3 length: 14 residues. The CDR3 protein is CASSSRDRVDEQFF. The CDR3 region has the DNA TGTGCCAGCAGTTCCCGGGACAGGGTCGATGAGCAGTTCTTC.

Comments on this clonotype: This clone may be a read error of a much larger clone one base away. The chain recombines TRBV27 with TRBJ2-7, with 10 bases matching TRBD2. Germline CDR1 reads MNHEY; CDR2 reads SMNVEV (reference sequence). The trim removed 10 bases at V and 5 bases at J, leaving 8 bases unmatched. The CDR3 consists of 13 residues. Here the CDR3 reads CATPSGSLNEQYF. The CDR3 DNA follows: TGTGCCACCCCTAGCGGGAGCTTGAACGAGCAGTACTTC.

This clonotype was picked up a small number of times. The chain is built from TRBV4-1 and TRBJ2-3, with 12 bases matching TRBD2. The length of the CDR3 is 18 residues. Germline CDR1 reads MGHRA; CDR2 reads YSYEKL. V was pared by 1 base and J by 0 bases, with 5 bases of the junction left unmatched. CDR3 region: CASSQGHGLAGSTDTQYF. The CDR3 DNA follows: TGCGCCAGCAGCCAAGGCCACGGACTAGCGGGGAGCACAGATACGCAGTATTTT.

This clonotype has only a few counts. The chain is built from TRBV7-3 and TRBJ2-7; 11 bases agree with TRBD2. Per the germline V gene, CDR1 is SGHTA and CDR2 is FQGTGA. The CDR3 length is 17 residues. V was pared by 2 bases and J by 4 bases, with 10 bases of the junction left unmatched. The CDR3 here is CASSLDSQLAGDYEQYF. For the CDR3, the DNA is TGTGCCAGCAGCTTAGATTCGCAACTAGCGGGAGATTACGAGCAGTACTTC.

This clonotype was detected a few times. The V gene is TRBV6-1, the J gene TRBJ2-7; D perhaps matches TRBD1 (6 bases). CDR1 and CDR2 (germline): MNHNS, SASEGT. There are 15 residues in the CDR3. Trimming pared 10 bases from V and 0 bases from J, leaving 19 bases between. CDR3 DNA sequence: TGTGCCACCGACGCATGGACAGCCTTCTCCTACGAGCAGTACTTC. Residues: CATDAWTAFSYEQYF.

This clonotype was seen at least ten times. The chain uses TRBV7-6 and TRBJ1-1; a weak D match, TRBD1 (5 bases). V lost 5 bases to trimming and J lost 1 base, with 11 bases between them. Germline V CDR1 and CDR2: SGHVS, FNYEAQ. The CDR3 sequence is 14 residues long. CDR3 nucleotides: TGTGCCAGCAGCGCAGGGTGGGGGAACACTGAAGCTTTCTTT. Translated: CASSAGWGNTEAFF.

As concerns this clonotype: The junction and the germline gene differ at one end; a read error may be behind it. The chain carries TRBV20-1 and TRBJ1-1; D is unresolved. Per germline, CDR1 DFQATT and CDR2 SNEGSKA (reference sequence). CDR3 size: 11 residues. DNA for the CDR3: TGCAGTACTAGAGATAGTCAGCGGGCTTTCTTT. As protein: CSTRDSQRAFF.

This clonotype has a count of ten or more. The CDR3 DNA reads TGTGCCAGCGGGGAATTGGGGAGCACTGAAGCTTTCTTT. This codes for CASGELGSTEAFF. This chain uses TRBV7-9 with TRBJ1-1; the D is unclear. This CDR3 comprises 13 residues. With 8 bases removed from V and 4 bases from J, the gap between germline ends came to 14 bases. Per germline, CDR1 SEHNR and CDR2 FQNEAQ (reference sequence).

The chain employs TRBV20-1 and TRBJ1-2; D is undetermined. The CDR3 runs 12 residues. The V end was cut by 0 bases, the J end by 4 bases, with 6 bases between. The germline CDR1 and CDR2 sequences are DFQATT and SNEGSKA (reference sequence). The CDR3 sequence: CSARDHTYGYTF. The CDR3 DNA is TGCAGTGCTAGAGATCATACCTATGGCTACACCTTC.

This clonotype was counted many times. This chain links TRBV12-3 or TRBV12-4 with TRBJ1-3; D possibly corresponds to TRBD1 (5 bases). This CDR3 has 15 amino acids. Trimming stripped 5 bases from V and 3 bases from J, with 14 bases between. The CDR3 nucleotides are TGTGCCAGCAGTACTAGCGGGGCTCGTGGAAACACCATATATTTT. This codes for CASSTSGARGNTIYF.

This rearrangement joins TRBV7-3 to TRBJ1-2; TRBD1 might be the D (6 bases). From germline, CDR1 is SGHTA and CDR2 FQGTGA. V was shortened by 5 bases and J by 6 bases, with 16 bases between the two germline ends. There are 14 residues in the CDR3. The DNA of the CDR3 is TGTGCCAGCAGCCCCTATGGGGGCGCGGATGGCTACACCTTC. This encodes CASSPYGGADGYTF.

The V gene is TRBV20-1, the J gene TRBJ2-7; 9 nucleotides agree with TRBD2. Losses at the gene ends were 8 bases for V and 0 bases for J; bases not matched to a gene: 14. Germline V lookup: CDR1 DFQATT, CDR2 SNEGSKA (reference sequence). The CDR3 runs to 16 residues. This CDR3 reads CSSGQPGLAFSYEQYF. Here the CDR3 DNA reads TGCAGTTCCGGACAACCGGGACTAGCCTTCTCCTACGAGCAGTACTTC.

This rearrangement joins TRBV27 to TRBJ2-2; 8 bases match TRBD1. Germline V gene sequence: CDR1 MNHEY, CDR2 SMNVEV (reference sequence). With V trimmed by 5 bases and J by 5 bases, 4 bases remained unmatched. The CDR3 has 14 amino acids. CDR3: CASSARDRTGELFF. As DNA, the CDR3 is TGTGCCAGCAGTGCCCGGGACAGGACCGGGGAGCTGTTTTTT.

This clonotype was seen many times. This chain links TRBV28 with TRBJ1-2; D is undetermined. CDR3 length equals 11 residues. V lost 5 bases to trimming and J lost 5 bases, with 6 bases between them. Per the germline V gene, CDR1 is MDHEN and CDR2 is SYDVKM. CDR3 nucleotide sequence: TGTGCCAGCAGTGCGATTTATGGCTACACCTTC. Protein sequence: CASSAIYGYTF.

This clonotype was counted ten times or more. The V call is TRBV20-1, the J call TRBJ2-7, with 10 bases that match TRBD2. Germline V CDR1 and CDR2: DFQATT, SNEGSKA (reference sequence). V trimming: 0 bases; J trimming: 6 bases; junction bases outside the gene matches: 8. The CDR3 is made up of 15 amino acids. CDR3 residues: CSAREPAGGLVEQYF. Here the CDR3 DNA reads TGCAGTGCTAGAGAACCAGCGGGAGGGCTGGTCGAGCAGTACTTC.

This clonotype has just a few counts. The chain carries TRBV7-3 and TRBJ2-3; possibly TRBD2 for D (6 bases). Germline V gives CDR1 SGHTA, CDR2 FQGTGA. The CDR3 is 13 amino acids. The germline V and J ends were trimmed by 8 bases and 10 bases, with 19 bases remaining between them. CDR3 sequence: CASQLGSGLPQYF. CDR3 coding DNA: TGTGCCAGCCAGCTGGGTAGCGGCCTTCCGCAGTATTTT.

This clonotype was seen ten or more times. The chain uses TRBV6-2 or TRBV6-3 and TRBJ2-7, with D uncertain. The CDR3 runs to 13 residues. V was shortened by 2 bases and J by 2 bases, with 7 bases between the two germline ends. Germline loops: CDR1 MNHEY, CDR2 SVGEGT. CDR3 nucleotide sequence: TGTGCCAGCAGTTACAGACGCACCTACGAGCAGTACTTC. This codes for CASSYRRTYEQYF.

This clonotype showed up just a few times. The J gene is TRBJ2-3, the V gene TRBV7-2; D gene ambiguous. CDR3 length: 16 amino acids. The germline V gene has CDR1 SGHTA and CDR2 FQGNSA. Trimming cost V 2 bases and J 0 bases, with 12 bases left between them. The CDR3 loop reads CASSLRMVTSTDTQYF. The CDR3 DNA follows: TGTGCCAGCAGCTTAAGGATGGTAACTAGCACAGATACGCAGTATTTT.

This clonotype was seen many times. The V call is TRBV4-1, the J call TRBJ1-2; no clear D. The V end was cut by 3 bases, the J end by 2 bases, with 13 bases between. This CDR3 region has 15 residues. The germline gives CDR1 MGHRA, CDR2 YSYEKL. In DNA form, the CDR3 reads TGCGCCAGCAGCCAGCCATATGAGGTAAACTATGGCTACACCTTC. It specifies CASSQPYEVNYGYTF.

This clonotype was picked up many times. The V call is TRBV20-1, the J call TRBJ1-6; a weak D match, TRBD1 (6 bases). Trimming removed 6 bases at V and 10 bases at J, with 13 bases between. CDR3 size: 12 residues. CDR1 is DFQATT and CDR2 is SNEGSKA in the germline V gene (reference sequence). CDR3 DNA: TGCAGTGCCCGGACGGGGGCCTCACCCCTCCACTTT. As protein: CSARTGASPLHF.

This clonotype came up many times. The J gene is TRBJ1-4, the V gene TRBV30, with D uncertain. CDR3 length equals 11 residues. Germline assignment: CDR1 GTSNPN and CDR2 SVGIG (reference sequence). V gave up 0 bases and J gave up 8 bases, with 4 bases separating them. CDR3 sequence reads: CAWSVREKLFF. For the CDR3, the DNA is TGTGCCTGGAGTGTACGCGAAAAACTGTTTTTT. Full variable domain (missing parts from reference TRBV30 and TRBJ1-4): SQTIHQWPATLVQPVGSPLSLECTVEGTSNPNLYWYRQAAGRGLQLLFYSVGIGQISSEVPQNLSASRPQDRQFILSSKKLLLSDSGFYLCAWSVREKLFFGSGTQLSVL.

This clonotype was seen a handful of times. The J gene is TRBJ2-3, the V gene TRBV4-1; TRBD1 or TRBD2 may be the D gene (5 bases each). V lost 3 bases to trimming and J lost 2 bases, with 15 bases between them. This CDR3 region has 16 residues. Looked up from germline, CDR1 is MGHRA and CDR2 is YSYEKL. CDR3 coding DNA: TGCGCCAGCAGCCACATGACTCCGGGGCCCACAGATACGCAGTATTTT. It encodes CASSHMTPGPTDTQYF.

The chain joins TRBV10-3 to TRBJ2-7; D is uncertain. Trimming cost V 0 bases and J 1 base, with 10 bases left between them. The CDR3 is 15 amino acids. The germline V gene encodes CDR1 ENHRY and CDR2 SYGVKD. DNA for the CDR3: TGTGCCATCAGTGAGTCCCCTCACGGATCCTACGAGCAGTACTTC. It translates to CAISESPHGSYEQYF.